This T cell receptor (beta chain) was recorded in a study of T cell responses to AZD1222 COVID-19 vaccine. Clones were sequenced by immunoSEQ multiplex PCR, and TCRdb holds only the in-frame ones, with some missing. The sample includes roughly 120,000 clones, about 90% of them seen just once. CDR3 size: 19 residues. Germline V lookup: CDR1 MNHEY, CDR2 SVGEGT. With 4 bases clipped from V and 2 bases from J, the junction kept 14 bases outside the gene matches. In regard to this clone: What it binds is not known.

Study findings and constraints: In the spike-specific TCR repertoire, nearly half reportedly target unmutated variant regions. Females outnumbered males among donors, who were mostly white British; clonal diversity was possibly underestimated.

J is TRBJ2-1 and V is TRBV6-2 or TRBV6-3; TRBD2 agrees at 10 bases. The sequence derives from an adult in good health. The material sequenced was peripheral blood, taken on day 0 of AZD1222 vaccination. CDR3 sequence: CASSSTVLAGVGAYNEQFF. CDR3 DNA: TGTGCCAGCAGTTCGACGGTCCTAGCGGGAGTTGGAGCCTACAATGAGCAGTTCTTC.